The 18 T cell receptor beta chains presented below share a single source sample, sequenced in a study of cytomegalovirus exposure and HLA in healthy donors. 13 Jbeta primers and 60 Vbeta primers were used for the PCR. Sequencing used immunoSEQ multiplex PCR; TCRdb keeps in-frame clones, though not all of them. The listing contains about 200,000 clones. The sequencing sample was made of PBMCs. All receptors come from a girl aged 2 to 9 in good health and CMV-seropositive.

This chain uses TRBV6-5 with TRBJ2-5; D is unresolved. V lost 0 bases and J 5 bases, leaving 10 bases between the germline ends. Germline V CDR1 and CDR2: MNHEY, SVGAGI. CDR3 length equals 14 residues. The CDR3 nucleotides read TGTGCCAGCAGTTACTCACGGATCGGGGAGACCCAGTACTTC. Its protein is CASSYSRIGETQYF.

The chain recombines TRBV2 with TRBJ1-5; TRBD1 matches 8 bases. V shed 5 bases, J shed 1 base, and the junction held 7 bases outside the gene matches. The CDR3 length is 16 residues. CDR1 and CDR2 from the germline V gene are SNHLY and FYNNEI. CDR3 nucleotides: TGTGCCAGCAGTTGGCAGGGGGCATGGAGCAATCAGCCCCAGCATTTT. Its protein is CASSWQGAWSNQPQHF.

The V gene is TRBV7-9, the J gene TRBJ2-2; TRBD1 aligns across 9 bases. Germline CDR1 and CDR2: SEHNR and FQNEAQ (reference sequence). This CDR3 is 16 amino acids long. V trimming: 4 bases; J trimming: 1 base; junction bases outside the gene matches: 4. Here the CDR3 DNA reads TGTGCCAGCAGCTCTCCGGGACAGGGGAACACCGGGGAGCTGTTTTTT. Residues: CASSSPGQGNTGELFF.

The gene calls are TRBV5-6 and TRBJ2-1; 13 nucleotides agree with TRBD2. Trimming at V came to 3 bases and at J to 8 bases, leaving 11 bases not matched to a gene. In germline, CDR1 is SGHDT, CDR2 YYEEEE. This CDR3 contains 17 residues. In nucleotides, the CDR3 is TGTGCCAGCAGCTCGGTGACCACTAGCGGGAGGGTCGATGAGCAGTTCTTC. Protein product: CASSSVTTSGRVDEQFF.

The rearrangement joins TRBV6-1 to TRBJ1-6; tentatively, D is TRBD1 (6 bases). The CDR3 is 15 amino acids. The germline gives CDR1 MNHNS, CDR2 SASEGT. V lost 2 bases and J 11 bases, leaving 16 bases between the germline ends. CDR3 DNA: TGTGCCAGCAGTGAATCTGGGGGCTTCTTTACACCCCTCCACTTT. Translating it yields CASSESGGFFTPLHF.

About this clone itself: This sample includes further DNA sequences coding for the same CDR3. The chain is built from TRBV5-1 and TRBJ2-7, with D maybe TRBD1 (6 bases). With 0 bases removed from V and 2 bases from J, the gap between germline ends came to 9 bases. This CDR3 has 14 amino acids. Per the germline V gene, CDR1 is SGHRS and CDR2 is YFSETQ. In nucleotides, the CDR3 is TGCGCCAGCAGCTTGGGGCAGGGGCCCTACGAGCAGTACTTC. The encoded protein is CASSLGQGPYEQYF. Supplemented by reference TRBV5-1 and TRBJ2-7, the full variable domain reads KAGVTQTPRYLIKTRGQQVTLSCSPISGHRSVSWYQQTPGQGLQFLFEYFSETQRNKGNFPGRFSGRQFSNSRSEMNVSTLELGDSALYLCASSLGQGPYEQYFGPGTRLTVT.

V and J are TRBV11-2 and TRBJ2-3, with TRBD2 matching 7 bases. This CDR3 spans 15 amino acids. Trimming removed 5 bases from V and 0 bases from J; junction bases left unmatched: 5. Germline loops: CDR1 SGHAT, CDR2 FQNNGV. CDR3 DNA sequence: TGTGCCAGCAGCAAAGCGGGAACTAGCACAGATACGCAGTATTTT. Its protein product is CASSKAGTSTDTQYF. The complete variable domain, with remaining parts taken from reference TRBV11-2 and TRBJ2-3, reads EAGVAQSPRYKIIEKRQSVAFWCNPISGHATLYWYQQILGQGPKLLIQFQNNGVVDDSQLPKDRFSAERLKGVDSTLKIQPAKLEDSAVYLCASSKAGTSTDTQYFGPGTRLTVL.

The chain has TRBV5-3 and TRBJ2-7; 7 positions match TRBD2. TRBV5-3 is assigned to the ORF class and has an uncertain function. With V trimmed by 5 bases and J by 4 bases, 18 bases remained unmatched. This CDR3 contains 17 residues. In DNA, the CDR3 is TGTGCCAGAAGTGGACGCGGGAGAGGGCCGAGGGGTTACGAGCAGTACTTC. It translates to CARSGRGRGPRGYEQYF.

V and J are TRBV6-4 and TRBJ2-3, with TRBD1 matching over 9 bases. This CDR3 region has 13 residues. Germline V gives CDR1 MRHNA, CDR2 SNTAGT. The V gene end was trimmed by 6 bases and the J gene end by 5 bases; junction bases not matched to a gene: 3. Here the CDR3 reads CASRMTGGDTQYF. DNA for the CDR3: TGTGCCAGCAGGATGACAGGGGGAGATACGCAGTATTTT.

The CDR3 spells CASSLSWDRVYEQYF. The CDR3 nucleotides are TGTGCCAGCTCACTCTCTTGGGACAGGGTCTACGAGCAGTACTTC. V usage is TRBV18 and J usage is TRBJ2-7, with TRBD1 matching 9 bases. Looked up from germline, CDR1 is KGHSH and CDR2 is LQKENI. The CDR3 is made up of 15 amino acids. With 4 bases clipped from V and 3 bases from J, the junction kept 7 bases outside the gene matches.

The rearrangement links TRBV2 to TRBJ1-1; D might be TRBD1 (5 bases). Looked up from germline, CDR1 is SNHLY and CDR2 is FYNNEI. The CDR3 is made up of 13 amino acids. Trimming took off 7 bases at V and 3 bases at J, with 12 bases between the two ends. This CDR3 reads CASTGARDTEAFF. In DNA form, the CDR3 reads TGTGCCAGCACTGGGGCCAGGGACACTGAAGCTTTCTTT.

The chain joins TRBV28 to TRBJ2-7, with a tentative D call TRBD1 (5 bases). V was pared by 6 bases and J by 3 bases, with 12 bases between. CDR3 size: 13 residues. The germline V gene encodes CDR1 MDHEN and CDR2 SYDVKM. CDR3 bases: TGTGCCAGCAGCCTGACGGACAACTACGAGCAGTACTTC. Its translation is CASSLTDNYEQYF.

V gene TRBV27 combines with J gene TRBJ1-1, with unresolved D. CDR3 size: 16 residues. Between the trimmed V and J ends, which lost 5 bases and 0 bases, there was a span of 16 bases. The germline V gene encodes CDR1 MNHEY and CDR2 SMNVEV (reference sequence). CDR3 residues: CASSPPTIRMNTEAFF. The CDR3 DNA sequence: TGTGCCAGCAGTCCTCCGACTATCAGAATGAACACTGAAGCTTTCTTT.

The chain recombines TRBV6-5 with TRBJ1-1; 7 bases agree with TRBD1. From germline, CDR1 is MNHEY and CDR2 SVGAGI. This CDR3 is 13 amino acids long. V gave up 6 bases and J gave up 5 bases; unmatched junction bases: 6. CDR3 DNA sequence: TGTGCCAGCAGAACAGGGGTGAGAACTGAAGCTTTCTTT. This sequence encodes CASRTGVRTEAFF.

The rearrangement joins TRBV27 to TRBJ1-1; D remains unclear. Germline V gives CDR1 MNHEY, CDR2 SMNVEV (reference sequence). CDR3 size: 12 residues. Deletions cut 5 bases from V and 2 bases from J, with 6 bases between. The CDR3 bases are TGTGCCAGCAGTGACATAAACACTGAAGCTTTCTTT. This codes for CASSDINTEAFF.

V gene TRBV18 combines with J gene TRBJ2-7, with 8 positions matching TRBD1. V lost 5 bases and J lost 3; bases outside the gene matches: 15. Per germline, CDR1 KGHSH and CDR2 LQKENI. CDR3 length: 17 amino acids. The CDR3 nucleotides are TGTGCCAGCTCAGATCTCATTTCCGGGACAGGCCTCTACGAGCAGTACTTC. Translated, it gives CASSDLISGTGLYEQYF.

About this clone: Additional DNA sequences in this sample encode the identical CDR3. This rearrangement joins TRBV10-2 to TRBJ2-7, with 8 nucleotides matching TRBD2. Per the germline V gene, CDR1 is WSHSY and CDR2 is SAAADI. Losses at the gene ends were 2 bases for V and 4 bases for J; bases not matched to a gene: 7. CDR3 length: 15 amino acids. In DNA, the CDR3 is TGCGCCAGCAGTGAGCGGGAGGGCCTCTTTTACGAGCAGTACTTC. Protein product: CASSEREGLFYEQYF.

As concerns this clone: A junction boundary mismatches the germline segment, possibly from a read error. The V and J genes are TRBV7-7 and TRBJ2-7; 8 bases line up with TRBD2. The germline V gene encodes CDR1 SSHAT and CDR2 FNYEAQ (reference sequence). This CDR3 contains 15 residues. The CDR3 region is CASSAAGGSAYEQYF. The CDR3 nucleotides read TGTGCTAGCAGCGCTGCGGGGGGAAGTGCCTACGAGCAGTACTTC.